This T cell receptor (beta chain) was found in a study of T cell responses to AZD1222 COVID-19 vaccine. Findings and caveats of the study: Researchers report vaccine-associated CD4 TCRs spanning spike, with dominance at 160-218 and 743-854. Only five to seven AZD1222 recipients were seropositive at baseline. White British people made up most donors, females outnumbered males, and clonal diversity was possibly underestimated. Nearly half of the spike-specific TCRs reportedly recognize variant regions that carry no mutations.

CDR3 length: 14 amino acids. Germline V gene data show CDR1 as SQVTM and CDR2 as ANQGSEA. Germline trimming cut 6 bases from V and 6 bases from J; bases unmatched to any gene: 10. Sequencing was performed with immunoSEQ multiplex PCR; in TCRdb, only in-frame clones are kept and a portion is missing. The sample consists of 130,000 or so clones, approximately 93% of them appearing once. Turning to this clone: Its antigen is as yet unknown.

The starting material was peripheral blood, obtained on day 0 of AZD1222 vaccination. The TCR was taken from an adult in good health. J is TRBJ1-5 and V is TRBV29-1, with 8 bases matching TRBD1. Written as DNA, the CDR3 is TGCAGCGTGTCGCAGGGGGCTGAGGCTCAGCCCCAGCATTTT. Amino acids: CSVSQGAEAQPQHF.